This T cell receptor beta chain was recovered during a study of blood T cell repertoires in COVID-19. Study-wide background: PBMCs, B-cell-depleted T cells, or T cells provided the cDNA or gDNA that made up the material.

Per the original methods: Nucleated cell counts were estimated from reference gene primer amplification. Clones were sequenced by immunoSEQ multiplex PCR, and TCRdb holds only the in-frame ones, with some missing. V and J calls and clone size are as listed in that table; D and trimming were resolved from the DNA. The sample lists about 120,000 clones, around 85% seen once, with under 3% in the top ten. The sample taken for sequencing was peripheral blood. The source is a man aged 45-65 years with acute or convalescent COVID-19.

The CDR3 region has the DNA TGTGCCAGCAGTGAGATGGGGGGGGCCGGTAATGAAAAACTGTTTTTT. Translation: CASSEMGGAGNEKLFF. This chain uses TRBV6-1 with TRBJ1-4; TRBD1 might be the D (6 bases). CDR1 and CDR2 from the germline V gene are MNHNS and SASEGT. Trimming shortened V by 3 bases and J by 4 bases, and 15 bases separated the two germline ends. This CDR3 is built from 16 residues.